This is a list of T cell receptor beta chains from one sample in a study of blood T cell repertoires in COVID-19. Assay: immunoSEQ multiplex PCR; the TCRdb copy retains only in-frame clones and omits some. This sample carries just over 65,000 clones, around 86% of them seen once, and the ten largest clones take about 8%. Sample: peripheral blood. The source is a man aged 25-45 years with acute or convalescent COVID-19. Both conserved end residues are part of each CDR3. The order of the fields is J gene, V gene, CDR3 protein.

TRBJ2-1 | TRBV27 | CASSLSIGDSYNEQFF
TRBJ2-1 | TRBV27 | CASSLSGLGQFF
TRBJ1-2 | TRBV9 | CASSGAMQGDFGYTF
TRBJ2-2 | TRBV15 | CATSRGDRPGATGELFF
TRBJ1-2 | TRBV7-2 | CASSLVLGQLIYF
TRBJ2-3 | TRBV27 | CASSLTGGTDTQYF
TRBJ2-1 | TRBV5-1 | CASSPSHGSYNEQFF
TRBJ1-2 | TRBV7-9 | CASSLEGQIYGYTF
TRBJ2-3 | TRBV2 | CASSWSQGADTQYF
TRBJ1-2 | TRBV4-1 | CASSRGTGGGYGYTF